Listed here are 21 T cell receptor beta chains from one sample, sequenced in a study of blood T cells in healthy people across ages. The use of a sample-barcoded 5' primer and a J-beta primer mix characterized a second PCR of roughly 6 to 11 cycles. Using its own MiXCR run on the 5' RACE reads, TCRdb lists one record per CDR3 protein. This sample has roughly 700,000 distinct CDR3 sequences, with around 49% found just once. Source material: blood. The receptors were sampled from a woman aged 55-69 years in good health.

The J gene is TRBJ2-5, the V gene TRBV18, with a weak D call TRBD2 (5 bases). Trimming took 6 bases from V and 3 from J, leaving 17 bases between them. The germline V gene has CDR1 KGHSH and CDR2 LQKENI. The CDR3 is 15 amino acids. In DNA form, the CDR3 reads TGTGCCAGCTCCCCGGAACACGGGGTGGAAGAGACCCAGTACTTC. Amino acid sequence: CASSPEHGVEETQYF.

The chain employs TRBV3-1 and TRBJ2-7; D unclear. Germline values: CDR1 LGHDT, CDR2 YNNKEL (reference sequence). The CDR3 loop spans 13 amino acids. V was trimmed by 1 base and J by 5 bases, leaving 9 bases between them. The CDR3 DNA reads TGTGCCAGCAGCCAAGGTTGGGTGAACGAGCAGTACTTC. This sequence encodes CASSQGWVNEQYF.

A single count supports this clonotype. The V call is TRBV7-2, the J call TRBJ2-2; unclear D gene. Per germline, CDR1 SGHTA and CDR2 FQGNSA. CDR3 length: 13 amino acids. V was pared by 6 bases and J by 1 base, with 6 bases between. The CDR3 protein is CASRDKNTGELFF. In nucleotides, the CDR3 is TGTGCCAGCAGAGATAAGAACACCGGGGAGCTGTTTTTT.

The chain joins TRBV5-6 to TRBJ1-1; 10 positions agree with TRBD1. The ends lost 4 bases at V and 0 bases at J; junction bases unmatched: 9. The germline CDR1 and CDR2 sequences are SGHDT and YYEEEE. The CDR3 consists of 17 residues. Written as DNA, the CDR3 is TGTGCCAGCAGCGCTGGGACAGGGGATTATTTGAACACTGAAGCTTTCTTT. Translating it yields CASSAGTGDYLNTEAFF.

V is TRBV10-3 and J is TRBJ1-2; the match to TRBD1 covers 9 bases. The CDR3 is 15 residues long. Germline CDR1 and CDR2: ENHRY and SYGVKD. The trim removed 7 bases at V and 3 bases at J, leaving 9 bases unmatched. The CDR3 here is CAIKLGTGNDYGYTF. CDR3 nucleotides: TGTGCCATCAAGCTCGGGACAGGGAATGACTATGGCTACACCTTC.

The chain is built from TRBV5-1 and TRBJ2-1; D possibly corresponds to TRBD1 (5 bases). V was shortened by 0 bases and J by 4 bases, with 8 bases between the two germline ends. There are 14 residues in the CDR3. The germline V gene encodes CDR1 SGHRS and CDR2 YFSETQ. The CDR3: CASSLAQEYNEQFF. The CDR3 DNA reads TGCGCCAGCAGCTTGGCACAGGAATACAATGAGCAGTTCTTC.

This clonotype came up a few times. The chain uses TRBV9 and TRBJ2-3, with 8 nucleotides matching TRBD2. Germline values: CDR1 SGDLS, CDR2 YYNGEE. The trim removed 2 bases at V and 4 bases at J, leaving 9 bases unmatched. The CDR3 runs to 16 residues. CDR3 sequence (DNA): TGTGCCAGCAGCGTGGATCTCTCCGGGAGGGCAGATACGCAGTATTTT. This sequence encodes CASSVDLSGRADTQYF.

The V and J genes are TRBV20-1 and TRBJ2-1, with unresolved D. V was pared by 0 bases and J by 6 bases, with 6 bases between. The CDR3 has 12 residues. Germline V gives CDR1 DFQATT, CDR2 SNEGSKA (reference sequence). CDR3 in DNA: TGCAGTGCTAGAGATAACATCAATGAGCAGTTCTTC. It is translated as CSARDNINEQFF.

The V and J genes are TRBV11-2 and TRBJ2-1, with TRBD1 identical over 7 bases. Germline-derived CDR1 and CDR2 are SGHAT and FQNNGV. V trimming: 5 bases; J trimming: 8 bases; junction bases outside the gene matches: 9. This CDR3 region has 14 residues. CDR3 nucleotide sequence: TGTGCCAGCAGCCACGACAGGGTGGGGCATGAGCAGTTCTTC. It is translated as CASSHDRVGHEQFF.

This clonotype was observed a handful of times. The chain combines TRBV5-1 with TRBJ2-1; D is possibly TRBD2 (6 bases). This CDR3 spans 15 amino acids. Germline CDR1 and CDR2: SGHRS and YFSETQ. Trimming removed 0 bases at V and 4 bases at J, with 11 bases between. The CDR3 nucleotides are TGCGCCAGCAGCTTGGCCGGGAGTGGTTACAATGAGCAGTTCTTC. Translating it yields CASSLAGSGYNEQFF.

The chain joins TRBV11-2 to TRBJ2-4, with 7 bases matching TRBD1. CDR1 is SGHAT, CDR2 FQNNGV, per germline. V dropped 1 base and J dropped 8; count of bases not matched to a gene: 8. The CDR3 extends over 15 amino acids. The CDR3 is CASSLVRGPVDIQYF. The DNA of the CDR3 is TGTGCCAGCAGCTTAGTAAGGGGGCCGGTGGACATTCAGTACTTC.

This chain connects TRBV4-2 to TRBJ2-3; no reliable D call. V was shortened by 1 base and J by 6 bases, with 17 bases between the two germline ends. The CDR3 covers 16 residues. Germline V gene lookup returns CDR1 LGHNA and CDR2 YNFKEQ. CDR3 in amino acids: CASSQGAGPTSDTQYF. The CDR3 DNA follows: TGTGCCAGCAGCCAAGGGGCAGGCCCTACGTCGGATACGCAGTATTTT.

A single count supports this clonotype. Just one base apart from a much larger clone, this may be a read error. The chain has TRBV14 and TRBJ2-1; D is tentatively TRBD1 or TRBD2 (5 bases each). Between the trimmed V and J ends, which lost 2 bases and 6 bases, there was a span of 17 bases. Per the germline V gene, CDR1 is SGHDN and CDR2 is FVKESK. This CDR3 is built from 16 residues. In nucleotides, the CDR3 is TGTGCCAGCAGCCAATTCCACTTGGGGACCAGCAATGAGCAGTTCTTC. Protein: CASSQFHLGTSNEQFF.

CDR3 sequence reads: CASSASLSPTEAFF. CDR3 DNA sequence: TGTGCCAGCAGCGCCTCGTTGAGCCCCACTGAAGCTTTCTTT. V gene TRBV3-1 combines with J gene TRBJ1-1, with no clear D. CDR1 and CDR2 (germline): LGHDT, YNNKEL (reference sequence). Trimming removed 5 bases at V and 4 bases at J, with 14 bases between. The CDR3 is 14 amino acids.

The chain links TRBV6-2 or TRBV6-3 to TRBJ2-1, with 14 nucleotides matching TRBD2. This CDR3 is 21 amino acids long. Germline V gene lookup returns CDR1 MNHEY and CDR2 SVGEGT. V shed 5 bases, J shed 5 bases, and the junction held 20 bases outside the gene matches. CDR3: CASSDDPPSRTSGRRNNEQFF. In DNA, the CDR3 is TGTGCCAGCAGTGACGACCCACCCTCACGGACTAGCGGGAGGCGCAACAATGAGCAGTTCTTC.

The chain employs TRBV7-2 and TRBJ2-7, with 9 nucleotides matching TRBD1. Germline V gives CDR1 SGHTA, CDR2 FQGNSA. The CDR3 is made up of 15 amino acids. V was pared by 1 base and J by 3 bases, with 4 bases of the junction left unmatched. The CDR3 DNA reads as TGTGCCAGCAGCTTAGGAGGGACAGGGCGCTACGAGCAGTACTTC. Amino acid sequence: CASSLGGTGRYEQYF. Full variable domain (missing parts from reference TRBV7-2 and TRBJ2-7): GAGVSQSPSNKVTEKGKDVELRCDPISGHTALYWYRQSLGQGLEFLIYFQGNSAPDKSGLPSDRFSAERTGGSVSTLTIQRTQQEDSAVYLCASSLGGTGRYEQYFGPGTRLTVT.

This clonotype was seen a handful of times. This sequence joins TRBV29-1 and TRBJ1-6; D unclear. Germline values: CDR1 SQVTM, CDR2 ANQGSEA. This CDR3 spans 13 amino acids. V lost 6 bases to trimming and J lost 5 bases, with 11 bases between them. In DNA, the CDR3 is TGCAGCGTAGGAGACGGCCATAATTCACCCCTCCACTTT. Its protein product is CSVGDGHNSPLHF.

J is TRBJ2-1 and V is TRBV4-3; D remains unclear. Germline-derived CDR1 and CDR2 are LGHNA and YSLEER. V lost 0 bases and J 6 bases, leaving 9 bases between the germline ends. The CDR3 has 14 amino acids. The CDR3 loop is CASSQDRRSNEQFF. The CDR3 coding sequence is TGCGCCAGCAGCCAAGACCGACGTTCCAATGAGCAGTTCTTC.

This sequence joins TRBV21-1 and TRBJ1-1. TRBV21-1 is a listed pseudogene. The CDR3 sequence is 10 residues long. The CDR3 protein is CASRGYEAFF. For the CDR3, the DNA is TGTGCCAGCAGAGGTTACGAAGCTTTCTTT.

In regard to this clonotype: A much larger clone lies a single base off, so this may be a read error. V is TRBV28 and J is TRBJ1-5; unclear D gene. The V gene lost 3 bases and the J gene lost 3 bases, with 15 bases spanning the gap. Per germline, CDR1 MDHEN and CDR2 SYDVKM. This CDR3 contains 16 residues. This chain's CDR3 is CASSFMGLGHNQPQHF. Written as DNA, the CDR3 is TGTGCCAGCAGTTTTATGGGGTTAGGGCACAATCAGCCCCAGCATTTT. Based on the CDR3 plus reference TRBV28 and TRBJ1-5, the full variable domain is DVKVTQSSRYLVKRTGEKVFLECVQDMDHENMFWYRQDPGLGLRLIYFSYDVKMKEKGDIPEGYSVSREKKERFSLILESASTNQTSMYLCASSFMGLGHNQPQHFGDGTRLSIL.

This clonotype was found a few times. This chain connects TRBV9 to TRBJ2-1; D unresolved. Trimming left V 1 base short and J 5 bases short, with 19 bases between. This CDR3 spans 17 amino acids. Germline CDR1 and CDR2: SGDLS and YYNGEE. The CDR3 sequence: CASSVYGPTRGNNEQFF. Here the CDR3 DNA reads TGTGCCAGCAGCGTATACGGGCCGACGAGAGGTAACAATGAGCAGTTCTTC.